The 9 T cell receptor beta chains below all came from one sample that was sequenced in a study of shared clonotypes between healthy human individuals. Method: immunoSEQ multiplex PCR; TCRdb's copy keeps in-frame clones and lacks some. The sample carries a few hundred thousand clones, roughly 70% recorded once. Sample: memory CD4+ T cells sorted from blood. Subset indicated: CD45RA-negative fraction. The receptors were sampled from a man aged 30 to 39 in good health.

The chain links TRBV11-3 to TRBJ2-1; D unresolved. Germline values: CDR1 SGHNT, CDR2 YENEEA. Trimming left V 2 bases short and J 10 bases short, with 12 bases between. The CDR3 has 13 residues. The chain's CDR3 is CASSLIGSREQFF. The CDR3 DNA reads TGTGCCAGCAGCTTAATAGGGTCGAGAGAGCAGTTCTTC.

This clone was seen a single time. The rearrangement links TRBV6-1 to TRBJ1-1; D is ambiguous. The length of the CDR3 is 12 residues. Deletions cut 3 bases from V and 4 bases from J, with 6 bases between. CDR1 and CDR2 from the germline V gene are MNHNS and SASEGT. CDR3: CASSDRVTEAFF. The CDR3 nucleotides are TGTGCCAGCAGTGATCGGGTCACTGAAGCTTTCTTT.

The chain joins TRBV4-1 to TRBJ2-1, with D possibly being TRBD1 (5 bases). V gave up 0 bases and J gave up 7 bases, with 16 bases separating them. CDR1 and CDR2 from the germline V gene are MGHRA and YSYEKL. CDR3 length equals 16 residues. The CDR3 DNA reads as TGCGCCAGCAGCCAAGATCGGAAGGAACAGGAAAATGAGCAGTTCTTC. It yields the protein CASSQDRKEQENEQFF.

The CDR3 DNA reads as TGCGCCAGCAGCTTGGAGGGTCCGGACACCGGGGAGCTGTTTTTT. Translation gives CASSLEGPDTGELFF. The chain is built from TRBV5-1 and TRBJ2-2; D uncertain. The V gene's germline CDR1 is SGHRS and CDR2 YFSETQ. Trimming stripped 0 bases from V and 3 bases from J, with 9 bases between. The CDR3 covers 15 residues.

The J gene is TRBJ2-1, the V gene TRBV7-9; 7 bases line up with TRBD2. V was pared by 5 bases and J by 4 bases, with 8 bases of the junction left unmatched. The CDR3 covers 15 residues. CDR1 is SEHNR and CDR2 is FQNEAQ in the germline V gene (reference sequence). This CDR3 reads CASSGFASGYNEQFF. The CDR3, as DNA: TGTGCCAGCAGCGGGTTCGCTAGCGGTTACAATGAGCAGTTCTTC. Full variable domain (remainder filled in from reference TRBV7-9 and TRBJ2-1): DTGVSQNPRHKITKRGQNVTFRCDPISEHNRLYWYRQTLGQGPEFLTYFQNEAQLEKSRLLSDRFSAERPKGSFSTLEIQRTEQGDSAMYLCASSGFASGYNEQFFGPGTRLTVL.

This chain uses TRBV28 with TRBJ2-7; 15 bases line up with TRBD2. Germline V gene lookup returns CDR1 MDHEN and CDR2 SYDVKM. V shed 6 bases, J shed 6 bases, and the junction held 12 bases outside the gene matches. The CDR3 is 17 residues long. The CDR3 nucleotides are TGTGCCAGCAGCGGACTAGCGGGAGGGCTAGGCTTCGCCGAGCAGTACTTC. It is translated as CASSGLAGGLGFAEQYF.

The sample holds one count of this clone. The chain couples TRBV6-6 to TRBJ2-1; D might be TRBD2 (5 bases). V was trimmed by 4 bases and J by 5 bases, leaving 18 bases between them. The germline V gene has CDR1 MNHNY and CDR2 SVGAGI (reference sequence). CDR3 length equals 16 residues. CDR3 coding DNA: TGTGCCAGCAGTTCCCAAGCGGTTCGGAGGAACAATGAGCAGTTCTTC. This sequence encodes CASSSQAVRRNNEQFF.

The V gene is TRBV12-5, the J gene TRBJ2-3; no reliable D call. The CDR3 consists of 11 residues. V was shortened by 5 bases and J by 6 bases, with 6 bases between the two germline ends. Germline assignment: CDR1 LGHNT and CDR2 FRNRAP. CDR3 protein: CASGNSDTQYF. As DNA, the CDR3 is TGTGCTAGTGGTAATTCGGATACGCAGTATTTT.

The chain couples TRBV4-1 to TRBJ1-1; D is undetermined. Germline CDR1 reads MGHRA; CDR2 reads YSYEKL. The CDR3 spans 16 residues. V shed 2 bases and J shed 10 bases, with 23 bases lying between them. Here the CDR3 DNA reads TGCGCCAGCAGCCAATTTCGGTTAGTATCGTCATCCGGAGCTTTCTTT. It translates to CASSQFRLVSSSGAFF.